Below, one T cell receptor (beta chain) is given with its context. The CDR3 contains 14 residues. Germline-derived CDR1 and CDR2 are MNHNY and SVGAGI (reference sequence). Trimming removed 5 bases from V and 11 bases from J, with 18 bases in between. These data are taken from a study of OX40 agonist ivuxolimab in advanced cancers. The method was immunoSEQ multiplex PCR; TCRdb's version includes in-frame clones alone and lacks a portion of them. This repertoire shows 70,000 or so clones, 84% found once; its top ten account for around 0.8%. The source is an adult with an advanced solid tumor such as melanoma, head and neck, liver or kidney cancer. The J gene is TRBJ2-2, the V gene TRBV6-6, with a weak D call TRBD1 (5 bases). Sequenced material: CD4+ or CD8+ T cells sorted from blood, taken in a trial of the OX40 agonist ivuxolimab. CDR3 nucleotide sequence: TGTGCCAGCAGTCCTACCGGGCTAACAGGAGAGCTGTTTTTT. Translation: CASSPTGLTGELFF.